This entry describes one T cell receptor beta chain. The source of the sample is a study of shared clonotypes between healthy human individuals. This CDR3 has 18 residues. Profiling relied on immunoSEQ multiplex PCR, and the TCRdb table lists in-frame clones only, not all of them. The table lists about half a million clones, roughly three quarters of them singletons. The chain employs TRBV1 and TRBJ2-7; TRBD2 is the table's D call and was not checked against the DNA. TRBV1 is a documented pseudogene. Sequencing used PBMCs. The TCR sequence derives from a woman aged 40 to 55 in good health. Some clones in this sample may be carry-over from other donors' samples. CDR3 residues: CTSSQGTSGMHPTHEQYF. DNA for the CDR3: TGCACCAGCAGCCAAGGGACTAGCGGGATGCACCCCACCCATGAGCAGTACTTC.